This T cell receptor (beta chain) derives from a study of CD8 T cells in ankylosing spondylitis. Germline CDR1 is SGHTA and CDR2 is FQGNSA. V trimming: 5 bases; J trimming: 12 bases; junction bases outside the gene matches: 5. This CDR3 region has 13 residues. Findings of the study overall: Apparently characteristic of ankylosing spondylitis blood was a TCR beta motif (about eight highly homologous variants). Some motif variants had been reported before (in reactive arthritis synovial fluid and blood). Reported data indicate significant enrichment of disease-linked clones within matched ankylosing spondylitis synovial fluid.

This clonotype was observed at least ten times. Its specificity is not known. As the method for making TCR beta libraries, quantitative 5'-RACE with molecular barcodes was used. Each CDR3 protein is one row after TCRdb ran MiXCR on the 5' RACE reads. The sample yields some 700,000 distinct CDR3 sequences, 19% seen once. The chain joins TRBV7-2 to TRBJ2-3; 13 bases align to TRBD2. This clonotype originated in a male donor with ankylosing spondylitis. Sequenced material: blood, either unsorted or a sorted T cell fraction (not recorded which). The CDR3 protein is CASSAGTSGAQYF. As DNA, the CDR3 is TGTGCCAGCAGCGCCGGGACTAGCGGGGCCCAGTATTTT.